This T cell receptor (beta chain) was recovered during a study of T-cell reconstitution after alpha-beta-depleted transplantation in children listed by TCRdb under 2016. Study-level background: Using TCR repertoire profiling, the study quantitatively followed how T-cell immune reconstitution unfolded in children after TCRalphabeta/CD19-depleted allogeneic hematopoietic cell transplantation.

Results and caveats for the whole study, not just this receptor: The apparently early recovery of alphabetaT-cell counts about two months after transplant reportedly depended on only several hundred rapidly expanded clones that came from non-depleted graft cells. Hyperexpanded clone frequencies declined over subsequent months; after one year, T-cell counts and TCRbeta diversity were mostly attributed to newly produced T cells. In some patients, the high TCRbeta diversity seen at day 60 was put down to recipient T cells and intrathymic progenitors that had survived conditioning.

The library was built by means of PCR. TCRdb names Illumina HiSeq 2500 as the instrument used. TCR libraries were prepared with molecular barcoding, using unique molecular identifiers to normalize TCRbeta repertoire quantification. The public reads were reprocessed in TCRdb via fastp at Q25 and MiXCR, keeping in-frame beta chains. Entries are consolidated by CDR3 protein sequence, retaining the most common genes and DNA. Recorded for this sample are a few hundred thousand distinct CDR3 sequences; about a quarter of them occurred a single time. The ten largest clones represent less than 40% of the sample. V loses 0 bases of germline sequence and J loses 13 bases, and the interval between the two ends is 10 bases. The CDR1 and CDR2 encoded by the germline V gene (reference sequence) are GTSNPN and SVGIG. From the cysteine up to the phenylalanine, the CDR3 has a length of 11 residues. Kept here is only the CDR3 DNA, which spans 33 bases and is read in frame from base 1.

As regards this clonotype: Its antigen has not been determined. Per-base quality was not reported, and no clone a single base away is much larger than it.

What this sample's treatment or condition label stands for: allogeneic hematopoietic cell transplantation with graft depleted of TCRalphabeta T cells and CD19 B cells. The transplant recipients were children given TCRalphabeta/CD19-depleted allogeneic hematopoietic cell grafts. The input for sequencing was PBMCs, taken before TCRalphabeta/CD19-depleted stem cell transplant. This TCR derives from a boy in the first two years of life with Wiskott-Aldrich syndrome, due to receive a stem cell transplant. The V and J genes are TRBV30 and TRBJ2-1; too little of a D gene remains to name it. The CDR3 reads CAWSVGSSQFF. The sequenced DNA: TGTGCCTGGAGTGTAGGGTCTAGTCAGTTCTTC. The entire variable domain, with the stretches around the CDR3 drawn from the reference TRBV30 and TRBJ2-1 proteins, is SQTIHQWPATLVQPVGSPLSLECTVEGTSNPNLYWYRQAAGRGLQLLFYSVGIGQISSEVPQNLSASRPQDRQFILSSKKLLLSDSGFYLCAWSVGSSQFFGPGTRLTVL.